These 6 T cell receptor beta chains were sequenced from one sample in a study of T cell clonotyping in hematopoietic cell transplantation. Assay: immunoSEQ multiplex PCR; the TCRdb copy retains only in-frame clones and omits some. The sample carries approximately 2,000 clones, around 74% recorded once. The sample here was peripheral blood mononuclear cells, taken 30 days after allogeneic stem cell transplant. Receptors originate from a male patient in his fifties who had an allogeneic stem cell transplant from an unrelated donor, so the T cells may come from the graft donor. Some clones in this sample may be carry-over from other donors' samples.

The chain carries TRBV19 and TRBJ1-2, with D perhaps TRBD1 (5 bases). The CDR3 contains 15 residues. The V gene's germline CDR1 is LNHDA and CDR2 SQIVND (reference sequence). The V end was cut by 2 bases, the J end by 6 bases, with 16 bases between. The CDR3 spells CASSINWRGLDGYTF. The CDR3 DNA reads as TGTGCCAGTAGTATAAATTGGCGGGGCCTCGATGGCTACACCTTC.

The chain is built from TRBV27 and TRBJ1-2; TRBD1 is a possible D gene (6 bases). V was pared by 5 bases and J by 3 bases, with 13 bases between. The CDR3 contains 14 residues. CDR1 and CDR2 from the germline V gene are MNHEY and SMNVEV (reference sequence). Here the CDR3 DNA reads TGTGCCAGCAGTAATAAGGACAGTTACTATGGCTACACCTTC. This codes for CASSNKDSYYGYTF.

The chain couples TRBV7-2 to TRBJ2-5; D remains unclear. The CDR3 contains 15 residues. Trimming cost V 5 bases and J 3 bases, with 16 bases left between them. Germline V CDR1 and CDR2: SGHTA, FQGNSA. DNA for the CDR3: TGTGCCAGCAGCACACAGCACGCGCCCAAAGAGACCCAGTACTTC. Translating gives CASSTQHAPKETQYF.

The DNA of the CDR3 is TGCGCCAGCAGCGGGACTAGCCCCCCCGAGCAGTACTTC. This translates into CASSGTSPPEQYF. The V gene is TRBV10-2, the J gene TRBJ2-7, with 9 bases identical to TRBD2. The V segment lost 6 bases and the J segment 6 bases; nucleotides outside the gene matches: 6. This CDR3 is built from 13 residues. Per germline, CDR1 WSHSY and CDR2 SAAADI.

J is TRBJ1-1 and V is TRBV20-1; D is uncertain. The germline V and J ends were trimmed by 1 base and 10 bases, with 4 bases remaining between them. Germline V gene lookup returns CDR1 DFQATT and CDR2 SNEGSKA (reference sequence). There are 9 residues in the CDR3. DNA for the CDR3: TGCAGTGCTAGAGGGCGAGCTTTCTTT. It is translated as CSARGRAFF.

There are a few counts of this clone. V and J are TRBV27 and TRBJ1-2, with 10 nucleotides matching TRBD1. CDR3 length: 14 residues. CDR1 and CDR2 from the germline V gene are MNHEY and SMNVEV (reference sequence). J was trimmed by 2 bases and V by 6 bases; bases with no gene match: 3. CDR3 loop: CASRGDRGNYGYTF. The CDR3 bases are TGTGCCAGCAGAGGGGACAGGGGAAACTATGGCTACACCTTC.